This T cell receptor beta chain was identified during a study of metastatic and nonmetastatic thyroid tumors. About the research overall: For malignant and benign thyroid patients, tumor or nodule tissue and blood were the sources whose repertoires were compared.

This clone was counted only a few times. Authors' data handling: Between-group CDR3 differences, defined by clinicopathological status, yielded a distant-metastasis classifier for papillary thyroid cancer. TCRdb re-analyzed the PCR reads using MiXCR. The V and J calls shown here were made by TCRdb, not taken from the authors' results. Altogether some 60,000 clones are present, roughly 30% being singletons, with the ten largest covering less than 20%. This CDR3 has 13 residues. Germline CDR1 reads SGHRS; CDR2 reads YFSETQ. The ends were cut back, 4 bases at V and 7 bases at J, with 11 bases in the middle. Each patient went into thyroid surgery without having received any treatment.

The TCR was taken from a female donor with papillary thyroid cancer or a benign thyroid nodule (not recorded which). Some clones in this sample may be carry-over from other donors' samples. Sequencing used blood. The V call is TRBV5-1, the J call TRBJ2-2; D is ambiguous. The CDR3 loop is CASSPRTDGELFF. DNA of the CDR3: TGCGCCAGCAGCCCCCGGACCGACGGGGAGCTGTTTTTT.